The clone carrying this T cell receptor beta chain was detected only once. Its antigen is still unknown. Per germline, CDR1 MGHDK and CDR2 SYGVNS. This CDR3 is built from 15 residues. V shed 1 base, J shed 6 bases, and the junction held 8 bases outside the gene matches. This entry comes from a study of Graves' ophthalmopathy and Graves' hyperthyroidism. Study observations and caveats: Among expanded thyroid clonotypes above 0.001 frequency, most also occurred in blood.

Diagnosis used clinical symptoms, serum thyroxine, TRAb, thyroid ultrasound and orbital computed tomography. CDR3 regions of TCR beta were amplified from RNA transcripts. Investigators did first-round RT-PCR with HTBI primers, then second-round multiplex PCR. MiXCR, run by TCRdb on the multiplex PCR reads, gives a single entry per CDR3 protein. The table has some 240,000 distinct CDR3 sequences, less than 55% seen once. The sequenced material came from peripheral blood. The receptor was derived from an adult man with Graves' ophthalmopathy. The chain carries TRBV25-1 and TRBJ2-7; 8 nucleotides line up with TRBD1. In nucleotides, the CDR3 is TGTGCCAGCAGTGAATGGACAGGGAGGATTTCCGAGCAGTACTTC. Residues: CASSEWTGRISEQYF.